The 8 T cell receptor beta chains below were found in one sample sequenced in a study of blood T cells in healthy people across ages. Together with a sample-barcoded 5' primer, a J-beta primer mix was included in a second PCR lasting about 6 to 12 cycles. A single record per CDR3 protein comes from TCRdb applying MiXCR to the 5' RACE reads. This sample has around 710,000 distinct CDR3 sequences, with roughly 47% found just once. Sequences were obtained from blood. These receptor sequences come from an older woman in good health.

In its sample, this clonotype was seen once. The rearrangement joins TRBV9 to TRBJ2-7, with D possibly TRBD2 on 7 matching bases. The J call may be mistaken, given a closer DNA end match to TRBJ2-5. Germline V gene sequence: CDR1 SGDLS, CDR2 YYNGEE. This CDR3 spans 15 amino acids. The CDR3 bases are TGTGCCAGCAAGGGGGGGAGCGGAGAGGGAGAGACCCAGTACTTC. It codes for CASKGGSGEGETQYF.

The chain employs TRBV9 and TRBJ2-4, with a tentative D call TRBD2 (6 bases). The better agreement between TRBJ2-7 and the DNA end casts doubt on the J call. Germline CDR1 reads SGDLS; CDR2 reads YYNGEE. The CDR3 loop spans 15 amino acids. The CDR3 protein is CASSVDGSQTYEQYF. CDR3 in DNA: TGTGCCAGCAGCGTAGACGGGAGCCAAACCTACGAGCAGTACTTC.

The J gene is TRBJ1-4, the V gene TRBV6-5; 7 bases align to TRBD1. This CDR3 spans 14 amino acids. J lost 3 bases, V lost 10 bases, and 8 bases had no gene match. Germline loops: CDR1 MNHEY, CDR2 SVGAGI. For the CDR3, the DNA is TGTGCCACCGCCCCCGGGACAGCTAATGAAAAACTGTTTTTT. Translated: CATAPGTANEKLFF.

The chain couples TRBV6-4 to TRBJ2-4; D is perhaps TRBD2 (5 bases). The closer fit of TRBJ2-7 to the DNA end suggests the J call may be wrong. There are 14 residues in the CDR3. CDR1 is MRHNA and CDR2 is SNTAGT in the germline V gene. The DNA for the CDR3 is TGTGCCAGCAGTTTAATAAGAGGGAGCTACGAGCAGTACTTC. Protein sequence: CASSLIRGSYEQYF.

This chain connects TRBV12-3 or TRBV12-4 to TRBJ1-1; D uncertain. V lost 1 base to trimming and J lost 3 bases, with 9 bases between them. There are 14 residues in the CDR3. CDR3 sequence (DNA): TGTGCCAGCAGTTTAGTTACAGCCGACACTGAAGCTTTCTTT. It codes for CASSLVTADTEAFF.

V is TRBV29-1 and J is TRBJ1-1; D might be TRBD1 (5 bases). The germline V gene has CDR1 SQVTM and CDR2 ANQGSEA. The CDR3 consists of 12 residues. CDR3 DNA sequence: TGCAGTGGCGGGGGTGGGGACACTGAAGCTTTCTTT. Its protein is CSGGGGDTEAFF.

This sequence joins TRBV28 and TRBJ1-6; TRBD1 agrees at 7 bases. V gave up 3 bases and J gave up 7 bases; unmatched junction bases: 15. The CDR3 totals 18 residues. The germline V gene has CDR1 MDHEN and CDR2 SYDVKM. The CDR3 reads CASSLGVQGTLLNSPLHF. Here the CDR3 DNA reads TGTGCCAGCAGTTTGGGCGTACAGGGGACCCTTCTGAATTCACCCCTCCACTTT.

This chain links TRBV5-1 with TRBJ2-3; a possible D gene is TRBD2 (6 bases). The CDR3 spans 15 residues. The V gene's germline CDR1 is SGHRS and CDR2 YFSETQ. V was cut by 4 bases and J by 6 bases, with 18 bases left in between. Here the CDR3 DNA reads TGCGCCAGCAGCATCGGGACGGCTGGGGGGGATACGCAGTATTTT. Its translation: CASSIGTAGGDTQYF. The variable domain in full, completed from reference TRBV5-1 and TRBJ2-3, reads KAGVTQTPRYLIKTRGQQVTLSCSPISGHRSVSWYQQTPGQGLQFLFEYFSETQRNKGNFPGRFSGRQFSNSRSEMNVSTLELGDSALYLCASSIGTAGGDTQYFGPGTRLTVL.